The source of this T cell receptor beta chain is a study of OX40 agonist ivuxolimab in advanced cancers. Overall study: The drug used for patients, ivuxolimab, was an agonistic anti-OX40 (CD134) antibody. Overall study results and limits: CD4+ and CD8+ T cells in blood underwent clonal expansion by week 6 at 0.1 to 3.0 mg/kg.

Sampling of blood occurred at baseline, cycle 4 day 1, and cycle 7 day 1. This CDR3 region has 16 residues. The V gene's germline CDR1 is SGHNT and CDR2 YYREEE (reference sequence). V was shortened by 0 bases and J by 4 bases, with 16 bases between the two germline ends. Repertoires were generated with immunoSEQ multiplex PCR, while TCRdb's copy carries only in-frame clones and drops some. This sample has about 81,000 clones, with more than 85% found just once. A word on this clone: The antigen remains undetermined.

The chain employs TRBV5-4 and TRBJ2-5, with D perhaps TRBD2 (5 bases). Here the sequenced sample was CD4+ or CD8+ T cells sorted from blood, taken in a trial of the OX40 agonist ivuxolimab. This receptor was taken from an adult with an advanced solid tumor such as melanoma, head and neck, liver or kidney cancer. CDR3 sequence (DNA): TGTGCCAGCAGCTTGGGGACTGGTATCCCTCGAGAGACCCAGTACTTC. This codes for CASSLGTGIPRETQYF. Drawing the rest from reference TRBV5-4 and TRBJ2-5, the complete variable domain is ETGVTQSPTHLIKTRGQQVTLRCSSQSGHNTVSWYQQALGQGPQFIFQYYREEENGRGNFPPRFSGLQFPNYSSELNVNALELDDSALYLCASSLGTGIPRETQYFGPGTRLLVL.